A selection of T cell receptor beta chains follows, all from one sample in a study of PD-L1 blockade in urothelial cancer. The repertoire was sequenced with immunoSEQ multiplex PCR; TCRdb's copy has only in-frame clones and lacks some. The data contain 50,000 or so clones, 75% to 90% of them singletons. The sequencing here drew on PBMCs, taken around atezolizumab (anti-PD-L1) treatment. The source of these receptors is a man between 60 and 75 years old with urothelial cancer. CDR3s include the opening cysteine and the closing phenylalanine or tryptophan. The D gene is left open where the match is weak. For some rows the clone size is stated as once, few or many, or as a class when expanded; others skip it.

J,V,D,size,CDR3,DNA
TRBJ1-4,TRBV5-1,.,.,CASSTPPWTNQPGNEKLFF,TGCGCCAGCAGCACGCCCCCCTGGACAAACCAACCAGGTAATGAAAAACTGTTTTTT
TRBJ2-2,TRBV5-1,.,.,CASSLVGGTNTGELFF,TGCGCCAGCAGCTTGGTAGGCGGAACGAACACCGGGGAGCTGTTTTTT
TRBJ1-2,TRBV5-1,.,.,CASSLDGPRYGYTF,TGCGCCAGCAGCTTGGATGGGCCCCGGTATGGCTACACCTTC
TRBJ2-1,TRBV5-6,.,.,CASRRGYEQFF,TGTGCCAGCAGGAGGGGGTATGAGCAGTTCTTC
TRBJ2-2,TRBV7-6,TRBD2,.,CASSSLAGSTGELFF,TGTGCCAGCAGCTCACTAGCGGGGAGCACCGGGGAGCTGTTTTTT
TRBJ1-5,TRBV7-2,TRBD1,once,CASSLVGTGGLSNQPQHF,TGTGCCAGCAGCTTAGTAGGGACAGGGGGCTTAAGCAATCAGCCCCAGCATTTT
TRBJ2-2,TRBV5-1,TRBD1,once,CASRTGQWDTGELFF,TGCGCCAGCAGAACGGGACAGTGGGACACCGGGGAGCTGTTTTTT
TRBJ2-3,TRBV13,.,once,CASSPTSIATDTQYF,TGTGCCAGCAGCCCCACTAGCATAGCCACAGATACGCAGTATTTT
TRBJ1-6,TRBV9,.,.,CASSVSRDTGWSPLHF,TGTGCCAGCAGCGTAAGTCGGGACACGGGTTGGTCACCCCTCCACTTT
TRBJ2-1,TRBV7-9,TRBD2,.,CASSLLAGPSSYNEQFF,TGTGCCAGCAGCTTGCTAGCGGGGCCTAGCTCCTACAATGAGCAGTTCTTC
TRBJ1-2,TRBV5-1,TRBD1,.,CASSNSDRGIYGYTF,TGCGCCAGCAGCAACTCGGACAGGGGGATCTATGGCTACACCTTC
TRBJ2-1,TRBV6-5,.,.,CASSRGGHLTNEQFF,TGTGCCAGCAGCCGCGGGGGCCACCTGACGAATGAGCAGTTCTTC
TRBJ1-1,TRBV2,TRBD1,once,CASRVENRGGTEAFF,TGTGCCAGCAGGGTGGAAAACAGGGGAGGTACTGAAGCTTTCTTT
TRBJ2-7,TRBV19,TRBD1,.,CASSIRDSTYEQYF,TGTGCCAGTAGTATACGGGACAGCACCTACGAGCAGTACTTC
TRBJ2-2,TRBV7-7,TRBD1,.,CASSPRTGATGELFF,TGTGCTAGCAGCCCGCGGACAGGGGCGACCGGGGAGCTGTTTTTT
TRBJ1-2,TRBV28,.,once,CASSTQGGYTF,TGTGCCAGCAGTACACAGGGAGGCTACACCTTC
TRBJ1-4,TRBV2,TRBD1,.,CASSVRQGAVNEKLFF,TGTGCCAGCAGTGTCAGGCAGGGGGCGGTGAATGAAAAACTGTTTTTT
TRBJ1-4,TRBV19,TRBD1,.,CASSETGTGNEKLFF,TGTGCCAGTAGTGAGACCGGGACAGGGAATGAAAAACTGTTTTTT
TRBJ2-7,TRBV19,TRBD2,.,CASSMGLGRVEQYF,TGTGCCAGTAGTATGGGCTTAGGGAGGGTCGAGCAGTACTTC
TRBJ2-7,TRBV29-1,TRBD1,once,CSVTGDRTYEQYF,TGCAGCGTTACAGGGGATCGAACCTACGAGCAGTACTTC
TRBJ2-1,TRBV30,TRBD1,once,CAWSVRDRVTNEQFF,TGTGCCTGGAGTGTCCGGGACAGGGTCACCAATGAGCAGTTCTTC
TRBJ1-2,TRBV5-1,TRBD1,.,CASSLAGVQGTYGYTF,TGCGCCAGCAGCTTGGCAGGGGTACAGGGGACCTATGGCTACACCTTC
TRBJ1-1,TRBV4-2,TRBD1,.,CASSQGQGPNTEAFF,TGTGCCAGCAGCCAAGGACAGGGCCCTAACACTGAAGCTTTCTTT
TRBJ1-1,TRBV16,.,once,CASSQSRGPNTEAFF,TGTGCCAGCAGCCAATCCCGAGGGCCTAACACTGAAGCTTTCTTT
TRBJ2-3,TRBV9,.,.,CASSADRRVTDTQYF,TGTGCCAGCAGCGCGGACAGGAGGGTAACAGATACGCAGTATTTT
TRBJ1-5,TRBV6-5,.,.,CASKDRSSNQPQHF,TGTGCCAGCAAAGACAGGTCCAGCAATCAGCCCCAGCATTTT
TRBJ2-5,TRBV9,TRBD2,.,CASSPRLAEPKETQYF,TGTGCCAGCAGCCCCAGACTAGCGGAGCCTAAAGAGACCCAGTACTTC
TRBJ1-1,TRBV6-4,TRBD1,.,CASSGTGGAAEAFF,TGTGCCAGCAGTGGGACAGGGGGTGCGGCTGAAGCTTTCTTT
TRBJ2-2,TRBV2,TRBD1,.,CASTGQGRTGELFF,TGTGCCAGCACCGGACAGGGGAGAACCGGGGAGCTGTTTTTT
TRBJ2-5,TRBV7-9,TRBD2,.,CASSSPGTKETQYF,TGTGCCAGCAGCTCGCCCGGGACTAAAGAGACCCAGTACTTC
TRBJ2-3,TRBV7-2,TRBD2,.,CASSISGGAPDTQYF,TGTGCCAGCAGCATTAGCGGGGGGGCCCCAGATACGCAGTATTTT
TRBJ2-6,TRBV28,.,.,CASNPRRSGANVLTF,TGTGCCAGCAACCCGAGGCGCTCTGGGGCCAACGTCCTGACTTTC
TRBJ1-1,TRBV30,TRBD1,.,CAWSETGRGTTEAFF,TGTGCCTGGAGCGAGACAGGGCGGGGAACCACTGAAGCTTTCTTT
TRBJ2-5,TRBV9,TRBD2,.,CASSVGAASGGNQETQYF,TGTGCCAGCAGCGTAGGGGCGGCTAGCGGGGGGAACCAAGAGACCCAGTACTTC
TRBJ1-2,TRBV10-2,.,few,CASSDLLNYGYTF,TGCGCCAGCAGTGACCTCCTGAACTATGGCTACACCTTC
TRBJ1-4,TRBV28,TRBD1,.,CASSLVRGGGEKLFF,TGTGCCAGCAGTTTAGTACGAGGGGGCGGTGAAAAACTGTTTTTT
TRBJ2-6,TRBV5-1,TRBD2,once,CASSSGTSGLPSGANVLTF,TGCGCCAGCAGCTCCGGGACTAGCGGGTTACCTTCTGGGGCCAACGTCCTGACTTTC
TRBJ2-7,TRBV5-4,TRBD2,.,CASSLGALAVVQGEQYF,TGTGCCAGCAGCTTGGGGGCTCTAGCGGTAGTTCAGGGCGAGCAGTACTTC
TRBJ1-4,TRBV7-2,.,.,CASSSPRLRVEKLFF,TGTGCCAGCAGCTCCCCCCGCCTCCGAGTTGAAAAACTGTTTTTT
TRBJ1-1,TRBV6-5,.,.,CASSLGGMNTEAFF,TGTGCCAGCTCCCTGGGGGGGATGAACACTGAAGCTTTCTTT
TRBJ1-5,TRBV18,.,.,CASSPGSEDQPQHF,TGTGCCAGCTCACCTGGCAGTGAAGATCAGCCCCAGCATTTT
TRBJ1-5,TRBV6-5,.,.,CASSYSGGSNQPQHF,TGTGCCAGCAGTTACTCGGGGGGAAGTAATCAGCCCCAGCATTTT
TRBJ2-2,TRBV14,TRBD1,.,CASSQVTGRSTGELFF,TGTGCCAGCAGCCAAGTGACAGGGAGATCGACCGGGGAGCTGTTTTTT
TRBJ1-2,TRBV7-2,TRBD1,.,CASSLAGRTGGRGYTF,TGTGCCAGCAGCTTAGCGGGGCGGACAGGGGGCAGAGGCTACACCTTC
TRBJ2-3,TRBV18,TRBD2,.,CASSPLAGGPRDTQYF,TGTGCCAGCTCACCACTAGCGGGGGGGCCCAGAGATACGCAGTATTTT
TRBJ2-7,TRBV5-1,.,.,CASSVAQVSGAEQYF,TGCGCCAGCAGCGTTGCCCAAGTTTCAGGGGCCGAGCAGTACTTC
TRBJ2-2,TRBV6-5,.,once,CASSYSEGTGELFF,TGTGCCAGCAGTTACTCGGAGGGGACGGGGGAGCTGTTTTTT
TRBJ1-4,TRBV7-9,TRBD1,.,CASSYGTGLFF,TGTGCCAGCAGCTACGGGACAGGCCTGTTTTTT
TRBJ2-7,TRBV5-1,TRBD1,.,CASSFGDRGLSEQYF,TGCGCCAGCAGCTTTGGAGACAGGGGGCTTTCCGAGCAGTACTTC
TRBJ2-1,TRBV4-1,TRBD2,.,CASSQGLAGGPGEQFF,TGCGCCAGCAGCCAAGGCCTAGCGGGGGGGCCTGGTGAGCAGTTCTTC
TRBJ2-5,TRBV30,.,few,CAWGKGLAIETQYF,TGTGCCTGGGGGAAGGGACTCGCAATAGAGACCCAGTACTTC
TRBJ1-3,TRBV10-3,.,few,CAISPGQSIGARF,TGTGCCATCAGCCCGGGACAATCAATAGGGGCCCGCTTC
TRBJ2-2,TRBV7-3,.,.,CASSQGPGGLTGELFF,TGTGCCAGCAGCCAAGGGCCCGGGGGGCTCACCGGGGAGCTGTTTTTT
TRBJ2-1,TRBV5-1,TRBD1,.,CASSLEQGLYNEQFF,TGCGCCAGCAGCTTGGAACAGGGGTTATACAATGAGCAGTTCTTC
TRBJ2-7,TRBV7-9,.,once,CASSSPRASGNYEQYF,TGTGCCAGCAGCTCCCCGCGCGCGTCAGGTAATTACGAGCAGTACTTC
TRBJ2-1,TRBV12-5,TRBD2,once,CASGRFRGGYNEQFF,TGTGCTAGTGGCCGGTTTCGGGGGGGGTACAATGAGCAGTTCTTC